One TCR beta chain is described in this entry. The antigen is not known. The PCR used 60 Vbeta and 13 Jbeta primers. TCRdb's copy holds only in-frame clones and misses some; the assay was immunoSEQ multiplex PCR. The table lists roughly 110,000 clones, 82% of them singletons. This record comes from a study of cytomegalovirus exposure and HLA in healthy donors. Points from the study as a whole: A later analysis reportedly identified an Asian-associated ancestry cluster as carrying fewer N-insertions than the approximately 670-donor mean.

The TCR sequence derives from a man aged 50 to 59 in good health and CMV-seronegative. The sequencing input was PBMCs.

The CDR3 sequence is CASSQLMTGFNTGELFF. The CDR3 bases are TGCGCCAGCAGCCAATTAATGACAGGGTTTAACACCGGGGAGCTGTTTTTT. V gene TRBV4-1 combines with J gene TRBJ2-2; 7 bases agree with TRBD1. V lost 2 bases and J lost 2; bases outside the gene matches: 8. Germline assignment: CDR1 MGHRA and CDR2 YSYEKL. This CDR3 comprises 17 residues.